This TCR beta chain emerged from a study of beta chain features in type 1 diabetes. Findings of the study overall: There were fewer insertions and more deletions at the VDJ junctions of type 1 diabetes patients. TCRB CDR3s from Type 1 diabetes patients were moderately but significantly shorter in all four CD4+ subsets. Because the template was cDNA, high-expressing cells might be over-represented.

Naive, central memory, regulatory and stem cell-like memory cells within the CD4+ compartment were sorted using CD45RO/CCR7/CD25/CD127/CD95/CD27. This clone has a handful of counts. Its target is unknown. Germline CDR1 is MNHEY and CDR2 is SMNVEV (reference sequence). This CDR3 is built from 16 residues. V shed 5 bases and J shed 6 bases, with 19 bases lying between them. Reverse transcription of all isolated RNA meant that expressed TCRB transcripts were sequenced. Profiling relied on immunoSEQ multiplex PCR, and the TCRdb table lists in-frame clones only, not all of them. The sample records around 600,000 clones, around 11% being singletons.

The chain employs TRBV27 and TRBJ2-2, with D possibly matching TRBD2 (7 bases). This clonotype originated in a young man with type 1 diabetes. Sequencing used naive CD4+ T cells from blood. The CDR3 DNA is TGTGCCAGCAGTCCAACCGTCGGGGGGCGCCCCGGGGAGCTGTTTTTT. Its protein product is CASSPTVGGRPGELFF.